This T cell receptor (beta chain) stems from a study of blood T cells in healthy people across ages. Study context: Researchers report that template switching captured about one barcoded beta molecule per two T cells.

The CDR3 is 13 amino acids. From germline, CDR1 is SGHTA and CDR2 FQGNSA. Healthy Caucasian individuals from Russia aged about 6 to 90 were enrolled as donors. PCR was performed a second time for about 7 to 11 cycles using a sample-barcoded 5' primer and a J-beta primer mix. From the 5' RACE reads, TCRdb called clonotypes with MiXCR, one entry per CDR3 protein. This repertoire shows 550,000 to 750,000 distinct CDR3 sequences, under 25% found once; its top ten account for approximately 3.6%. This TCR came from a man aged 70 or older in good health. The J gene is TRBJ2-5, the V gene TRBV7-2; the D gene is possibly TRBD1 (5 bases). The end of the DNA aligns better with TRBJ2-7, so the J call may be wrong. The specimen sequenced was blood. The chain's CDR3 is CASSLNRKYEQYF. DNA of the CDR3: TGTGCCAGCAGCTTAAACAGGAAATACGAGCAGTACTTC.